The 7 T cell receptor beta chains listed next were all sequenced from one sample in a study of CD4 T cells in relation to SARS-CoV-2 and coronaviruses. No antigen is known for these receptors. Assay used: immunoSEQ multiplex PCR; TCRdb lists only in-frame clones, some missing. Seen here are tens of thousands of clones, about two thirds observed once, and the top ten hold 10% to 15%. Before the COVID-19 pandemic, during about 2010-2019, CD4+ T cells were taken from unexposed donors. Isolation of CD4+ T cells took place after less than twelve days in culture. The sample comprised CD4+ T cells from PBMCs, cultured in vitro. These receptors all stem from a human donor in good health.

The rearrangement joins TRBV7-2 to TRBJ2-2; 8 nucleotides match TRBD1. The CDR3 covers 15 residues. Germline CDR1 SGHTA, CDR2 FQGNSA. Trimming took 6 bases from V and 6 from J; bases not matched to a gene: 9. CDR3 region: CASSTRTGQSGELFF. The DNA for the CDR3 is TGTGCCAGCAGTACCCGGACAGGGCAATCCGGGGAGCTGTTTTTT.

This chain connects TRBV29-1 to TRBJ2-1; maybe TRBD2 (5 bases). Germline V gene lookup returns CDR1 SQVTM and CDR2 ANQGSEA. With 1 base removed from V and 2 bases from J, the gap between germline ends came to 9 bases. This CDR3 comprises 14 residues. CDR3 protein: CSVEVGKAYNEQFF. The CDR3 nucleotides are TGCAGCGTTGAAGTCGGGAAGGCCTACAATGAGCAGTTCTTC.

The V call is TRBV6-5, the J call TRBJ1-5; 9 nucleotides agree with TRBD1. After removal of 4 bases from V and 3 bases from J, the junction contained 1 base not matched to a gene. Germline V CDR1 and CDR2: MNHEY, SVGAGI. The CDR3 has 14 residues. CDR3 protein: CASSWDRANQPQHF. As DNA, the CDR3 is TGTGCCAGCAGTTGGGACAGGGCCAATCAGCCCCAGCATTTT.

The chain carries TRBV7-9 and TRBJ1-4; 10 bases agree with TRBD1. J gave up 2 bases and V 4 bases, and 7 bases lay outside the gene matches. Germline-derived CDR1 and CDR2 are SEHNR and FQNEAQ (reference sequence). The CDR3 has 17 amino acids. The CDR3 DNA sequence: TGTGCCAGCAGCTCTCCGGGACAGGGGTCGACTAATGAAAAACTGTTTTTT. Protein: CASSSPGQGSTNEKLFF.

The genes are TRBV6-2 or TRBV6-3 and TRBJ1-5; the D is unclear. CDR1 and CDR2 from the germline V gene are MNHEY and SVGEGT. The CDR3 is 12 amino acids. V was trimmed by 4 bases and J by 3 bases, leaving 4 bases between them. CDR3 sequence: CASSFINQPQHF. In DNA form, the CDR3 reads TGTGCCAGCAGTTTCATCAATCAGCCCCAGCATTTT.

CDR3 coding DNA: TGTGCCAGCAGTCGACAGGGGGCCCACGAGCAGTACTTC. Its translation: CASSRQGAHEQYF. The V gene is TRBV6-5, the J gene TRBJ2-7; 10 bases align to TRBD1. Germline V gene data show CDR1 as MNHEY and CDR2 as SVGAGI. J lost 5 bases, V lost 5 bases, and 3 bases had no gene match. There are 13 residues in the CDR3.

V gene TRBV30 combines with J gene TRBJ2-7; D possibly corresponds to TRBD2 (6 bases). The CDR3 totals 14 residues. V dropped 5 bases and J dropped 7 bases, with 21 bases sitting between them. Germline V gene lookup returns CDR1 GTSNPN and CDR2 SVGIG (reference sequence). CDR3 protein: CAWGGRRAYVEQYF. The CDR3 DNA is TGTGCCTGGGGGGGGAGAAGGGCCTACGTGGAGCAGTACTTC. Based on the CDR3 plus reference TRBV30 and TRBJ2-7, the full variable domain is SQTIHQWPATLVQPVGSPLSLECTVEGTSNPNLYWYRQAAGRGLQLLFYSVGIGQISSEVPQNLSASRPQDRQFILSSKKLLLSDSGFYLCAWGGRRAYVEQYFGPGTRLTVT.